These T cell receptor beta chains were read from a single sample in a study of blood T cell repertoires in COVID-19. Some clones are missing from TCRdb's copy, which holds only in-frame ones; the method was immunoSEQ multiplex PCR. The sample lists about 24,000 clones; around 74% were seen once. The specimen sequenced was peripheral blood. The receptors shown here come from a man over 45 with COVID-19, enrolled during active disease. Both conserved end residues are part of each CDR3. A D gene is named only where the DNA matches it firmly. The size entry is marked missing in some rows and otherwise reads once, few, many or a size class.

D gene: TRBD1; clone size: -; J gene: TRBJ2-1; V gene: TRBV7-2; CDR3 DNA: TGTGCCAGCAGCTTGTACAGGGGTGCGTACAATGAGCAGTTCTTC; CDR3 protein: CASSLYRGAYNEQFF
D gene: -; clone size: -; J gene: TRBJ1-1; V gene: TRBV6-5; CDR3 DNA: TGTGCCAGTGAAACTCCAGGTCTGAACACTGAAGCTTTCTTT; CDR3 protein: CASETPGLNTEAFF
D gene: TRBD2; clone size: -; J gene: TRBJ2-4; V gene: TRBV3-1/TRBV3-2; CDR3 DNA: TGTGCCAGCAGCCAGGCTAGCGGGAGGGGGGACATTCAGTACTTC; CDR3 protein: CASSQASGRGDIQYF
D gene: TRBD1; clone size: -; J gene: TRBJ2-7; V gene: TRBV7-9; CDR3 DNA: TGTGCCAGCAGCTTCGGACAGGGGAACTACGAGCAGTACTTC; CDR3 protein: CASSFGQGNYEQYF
D gene: -; clone size: few; J gene: TRBJ2-3; V gene: TRBV18; CDR3 DNA: TGTGCCAGCTCTACGGAGGACCGGGCCCTCACAGATACGCAGTATTTT; CDR3 protein: CASSTEDRALTDTQYF
D gene: TRBD2; clone size: -; J gene: TRBJ2-7; V gene: TRBV7-7; CDR3 DNA: TGTGCCAGCAGCGTAGGACTAGCGGGGGCCTACGAGCAGTACTTC; CDR3 protein: CASSVGLAGAYEQYF
D gene: TRBD1; clone size: -; J gene: TRBJ2-7; V gene: TRBV28; CDR3 DNA: TGTGCCAGCAGTGAAGACAGGGGACGGCAGTACTTC; CDR3 protein: CASSEDRGRQYF
D gene: -; clone size: once; J gene: TRBJ2-3; V gene: TRBV10-3; CDR3 DNA: TGTGCCATCAGTGGGGTCGGTAGCTCCGACACAGATACGCAGTATTTT; CDR3 protein: CAISGVGSSDTDTQYF
D gene: -; clone size: -; J gene: TRBJ1-1; V gene: TRBV28; CDR3 DNA: TGTGCCAGCAGTTTGGGTCGGAGGGGAATGAGGAACACTGAAGCTTTCTTT; CDR3 protein: CASSLGRRGMRNTEAFF
D gene: TRBD1; clone size: -; J gene: TRBJ2-5; V gene: TRBV5-4; CDR3 DNA: TGTGCCAGCAGCCTAAGGACAGGGCAGGGAGTAGAGACCCAGTACTTC; CDR3 protein: CASSLRTGQGVETQYF
D gene: -; clone size: -; J gene: TRBJ2-1; V gene: TRBV9; CDR3 DNA: TGTGCCAGCAGCCCCCCGATCGGGTTGAATGAGCAGTTCTTC; CDR3 protein: CASSPPIGLNEQFF
D gene: TRBD1; clone size: -; J gene: TRBJ1-3; V gene: TRBV5-1; CDR3 DNA: TGCGCCAGCAGCTTAAGCCAACAGGGGTCGTCAGGAAACACCATATATTTT; CDR3 protein: CASSLSQQGSSGNTIYF
D gene: TRBD2; clone size: -; J gene: TRBJ2-5; V gene: TRBV3-1/TRBV3-2; CDR3 DNA: TGTGCCAGCAGCCACCGGACTAGCGGGAACGTGCCGGAGACCCAGTACTTC; CDR3 protein: CASSHRTSGNVPETQYF
D gene: TRBD2; clone size: once; J gene: TRBJ2-3; V gene: TRBV2; CDR3 DNA: TGTGCCAGCAGCGCAGGACTAGCTCTCTCCACAGATACGCAGTATTTT; CDR3 protein: CASSAGLALSTDTQYF
D gene: -; clone size: -; J gene: TRBJ2-3; V gene: TRBV6-4; CDR3 DNA: TGTGCCAGCAGTAGGGACACGACAGATACGCAGTATTTT; CDR3 protein: CASSRDTTDTQYF
D gene: TRBD1; clone size: few; J gene: TRBJ2-4; V gene: TRBV2; CDR3 DNA: TGTGCCAGCAGTACCGGACAGGGATTGACTAAAAACATTCAGTACTTC; CDR3 protein: CASSTGQGLTKNIQYF
D gene: -; clone size: -; J gene: TRBJ2-2; V gene: TRBV2; CDR3 DNA: TGTGCCAGCAGAAGGGGCTGGGGAAACACCGGGGAGCTGTTTTTT; CDR3 protein: CASRRGWGNTGELFF
D gene: TRBD2; clone size: -; J gene: TRBJ2-5; V gene: TRBV4-1; CDR3 DNA: TGCGCCAGCAGCCAAGGGTCGCGGGGGGGCCGGGAGACCCAGTACTTC; CDR3 protein: CASSQGSRGGRETQYF
D gene: -; clone size: -; J gene: TRBJ1-4; V gene: TRBV3-1/TRBV3-2; CDR3 DNA: TGTGCCAGCAGCCCTCTCCTGGCCAATGAAAAACTGTTTTTT; CDR3 protein: CASSPLLANEKLFF
D gene: TRBD1; clone size: -; J gene: TRBJ1-2; V gene: TRBV27; CDR3 DNA: TGTGCCAGCACCCCCTCGCAGGGGGCGGGAGGCTACACCTTC; CDR3 protein: CASTPSQGAGGYTF
D gene: TRBD1; clone size: -; J gene: TRBJ1-4; V gene: TRBV9; CDR3 DNA: TGTGCCAGCAGCGTGGGACAGGATTTCGAAAAACTGTTTTTT; CDR3 protein: CASSVGQDFEKLFF
D gene: TRBD1; clone size: once; J gene: TRBJ1-5; V gene: TRBV18; CDR3 DNA: TGTGCCAGCTCACCGGGACAGGGAGTTGATCAGCCCCAGCATTTT; CDR3 protein: CASSPGQGVDQPQHF
D gene: -; clone size: -; J gene: TRBJ2-4; V gene: TRBV7-9; CDR3 DNA: TGTGCCAGCAGCTCTAACATTCAGTACTTC; CDR3 protein: CASSSNIQYF
D gene: TRBD2; clone size: once; J gene: TRBJ2-7; V gene: TRBV28; CDR3 DNA: TGTGCCAGCACCCCGGGGACTAGCGGCTACGAGCAGTACTTC; CDR3 protein: CASTPGTSGYEQYF
D gene: -; clone size: -; J gene: TRBJ2-1; V gene: TRBV5-1; CDR3 DNA: TGCGCCAGCAGCTTGGGGACTCACAATGAGCAGTTCTTC; CDR3 protein: CASSLGTHNEQFF
D gene: TRBD1; clone size: -; J gene: TRBJ1-5; V gene: TRBV27; CDR3 DNA: TGTGCCAGCAGCAGACAGGGGGTTCGTCAGCCCCAGCATTTT; CDR3 protein: CASSRQGVRQPQHF
D gene: TRBD1; clone size: few; J gene: TRBJ2-7; V gene: TRBV6-5; CDR3 DNA: TGTGCCAGCCGACGGAACCGGGACAGAGGACACGAGCAGTACTTC; CDR3 protein: CASRRNRDRGHEQYF
D gene: -; clone size: -; J gene: TRBJ2-3; V gene: TRBV4-2; CDR3 DNA: TGTGCCAGCAGCCAAGGACTAGAAGGAGGTGATACGCAGTATTTT; CDR3 protein: CASSQGLEGGDTQYF
D gene: TRBD1; clone size: -; J gene: TRBJ1-5; V gene: TRBV6-5; CDR3 DNA: TGTGCCAGCAGTTTTAGGACAGGGGGCAATCAGCCCCAGCATTTT; CDR3 protein: CASSFRTGGNQPQHF
D gene: -; clone size: -; J gene: TRBJ1-2; V gene: TRBV6-5; CDR3 DNA: TGTGCCAGCAGCCTCAGTTCTAACTATGGCTACACCTTC; CDR3 protein: CASSLSSNYGYTF
D gene: -; clone size: -; J gene: TRBJ2-4; V gene: TRBV21-1; CDR3 DNA: -; CDR3 protein: CPRPSTVAGGSAKNIQYF
D gene: TRBD2; clone size: -; J gene: TRBJ2-5; V gene: TRBV3-1/TRBV3-2; CDR3 DNA: TGTGCCAGCAGCCCTTCCAGAGGGCTAGCGGACCAAGAGACCCAGTACTTC; CDR3 protein: CASSPSRGLADQETQYF
D gene: -; clone size: -; J gene: TRBJ1-1; V gene: TRBV19; CDR3 DNA: TGTGCCAGTAGTATATCCAGGTATGAAGCTTTCTTT; CDR3 protein: CASSISRYEAFF
D gene: -; clone size: few; J gene: TRBJ2-3; V gene: TRBV6-1; CDR3 DNA: TGTGCCAGCAGTGAACACGGTAGGGGGCAGTATTTT; CDR3 protein: CASSEHGRGQYF
D gene: TRBD2; clone size: -; J gene: TRBJ2-1; V gene: TRBV10-1; CDR3 DNA: TGCGCCGGCAGACTAGCGGGGGGGATTACGAATGAGCAGTTCTTC; CDR3 protein: CAGRLAGGITNEQFF
D gene: -; clone size: -; J gene: TRBJ1-4; V gene: TRBV5-1; CDR3 DNA: TGCGCCAGCAGCTTGGAAAGGGTGCGGGGTAATGAAAAACTGTTTTTT; CDR3 protein: CASSLERVRGNEKLFF